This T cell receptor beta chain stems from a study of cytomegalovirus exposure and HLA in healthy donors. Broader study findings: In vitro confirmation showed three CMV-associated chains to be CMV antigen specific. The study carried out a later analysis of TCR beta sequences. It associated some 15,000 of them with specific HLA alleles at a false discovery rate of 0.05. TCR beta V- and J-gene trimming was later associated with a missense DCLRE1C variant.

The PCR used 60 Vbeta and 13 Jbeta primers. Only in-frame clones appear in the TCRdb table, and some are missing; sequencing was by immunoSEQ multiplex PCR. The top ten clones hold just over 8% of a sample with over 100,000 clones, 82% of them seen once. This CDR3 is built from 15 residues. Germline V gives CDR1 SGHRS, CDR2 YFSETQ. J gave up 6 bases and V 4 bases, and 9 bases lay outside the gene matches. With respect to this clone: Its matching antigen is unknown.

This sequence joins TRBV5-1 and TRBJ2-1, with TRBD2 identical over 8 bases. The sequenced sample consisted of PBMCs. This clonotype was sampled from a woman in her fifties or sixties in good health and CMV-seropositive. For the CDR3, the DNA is TGCGCCAGCAGCCGCCGGGGGGGGGCTGTCAATGAGCAGTTCTTC. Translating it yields CASSRRGGAVNEQFF.